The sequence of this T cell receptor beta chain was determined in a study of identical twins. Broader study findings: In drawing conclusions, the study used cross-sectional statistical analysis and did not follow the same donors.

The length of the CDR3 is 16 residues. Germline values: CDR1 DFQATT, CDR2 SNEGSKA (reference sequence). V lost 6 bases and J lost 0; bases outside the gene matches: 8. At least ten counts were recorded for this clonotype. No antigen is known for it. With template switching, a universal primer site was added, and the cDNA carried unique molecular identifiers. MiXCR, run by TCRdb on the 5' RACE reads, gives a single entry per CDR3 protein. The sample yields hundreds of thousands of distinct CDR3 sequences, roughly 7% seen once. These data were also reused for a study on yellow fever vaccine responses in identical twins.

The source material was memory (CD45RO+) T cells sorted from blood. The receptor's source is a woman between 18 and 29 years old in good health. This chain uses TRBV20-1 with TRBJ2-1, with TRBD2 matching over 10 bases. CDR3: CSAPTSGPSSYNEQFF. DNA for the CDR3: TGCAGTGCACCGACTAGCGGGCCGAGCTCCTACAATGAGCAGTTCTTC.